The sequence of this TCR beta chain was determined in a study of cytomegalovirus exposure and HLA in healthy donors. Across the whole study: HLA-typed donors were the source of about 85 million unique TCRs, which an early data release held. General study results and limits: Later findings reportedly placed an Asian-associated ancestry cluster below the approximately 620-donor mean for N-insertions. Reported results showed that the classifier diagnosed cytomegalovirus status with high specificity and sensitivity. In terms of immune exposure information, only CMV serostatus was available.

Use of 60 Vbeta and 13 Jbeta primers characterized the PCR. Assay used: immunoSEQ multiplex PCR; TCRdb lists only in-frame clones, some missing. The sample totals 160,000 or so clones; its top ten clones hold roughly 2%. The trim removed 2 bases at V and 6 bases at J, leaving 4 bases unmatched. Germline assignment: CDR1 SGHTA and CDR2 FQGTGA. The CDR3 extends over 15 amino acids. As for this clone: Its target is unknown.

This sequence originates from a man aged 30 to 39 in good health and CMV-seronegative. The source material was PBMCs. The rearrangement uses TRBV7-3 and TRBJ2-1; TRBD2 agrees at 10 bases. Here the CDR3 DNA reads TGTGCCAGCAGCTTACTAGGACTAGCGGCCAATGAGCAGTTCTTC. Its protein product is CASSLLGLAANEQFF.